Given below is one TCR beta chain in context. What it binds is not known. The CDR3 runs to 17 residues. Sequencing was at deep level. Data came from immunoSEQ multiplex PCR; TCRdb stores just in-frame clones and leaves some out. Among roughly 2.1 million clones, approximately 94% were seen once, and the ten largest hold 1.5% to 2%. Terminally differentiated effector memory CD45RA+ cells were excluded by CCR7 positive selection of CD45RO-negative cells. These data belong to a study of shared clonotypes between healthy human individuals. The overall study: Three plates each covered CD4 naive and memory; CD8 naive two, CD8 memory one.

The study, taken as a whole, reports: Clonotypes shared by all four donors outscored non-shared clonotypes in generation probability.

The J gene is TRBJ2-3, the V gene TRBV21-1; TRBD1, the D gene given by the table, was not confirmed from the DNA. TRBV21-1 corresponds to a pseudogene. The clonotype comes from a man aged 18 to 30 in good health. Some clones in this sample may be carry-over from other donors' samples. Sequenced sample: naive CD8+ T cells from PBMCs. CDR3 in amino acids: CASSKSSARGKTDTQYF. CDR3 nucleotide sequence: TGTGCCAGCAGCAAAAGTTCGGCCAGGGGGAAAACAGATACGCAGTATTTT.